The source of this TCR beta chain is a study of cytomegalovirus exposure and HLA in healthy donors. The PCR used 60 Vbeta and 13 Jbeta primers. Here immunoSEQ multiplex PCR was the method, and the copy in TCRdb shows in-frame clones only, minus some. The data show 100,000 to 120,000 clones, about 80% seen once. The CDR3 runs to 14 residues. Germline assignment: CDR1 SQVTM and CDR2 ANQGSEA. The junction had 4 bases not matched to a gene; V was cut back by 4 bases and J by 1 base. The specimen was PBMCs. The V and J genes are TRBV29-1 and TRBJ1-3; 7 bases line up with TRBD1. The source of this sequence is a man aged 35-49 years in good health and CMV-seropositive. DNA of the CDR3: TGCAGCGTTGTAGGGGGCGCGTCTGGAAACACCATATATTTT. The encoded protein is CSVVGGASGNTIYF.